The next 5 T cell receptor beta chains were all read from a single sample in a study of post-analysis software for immune sequencing data. Overall study findings and caveats: Four or five TRBV segments (TRBV5-6, TRBV5-1 and TRBV20-1 among them) occurred more frequently in patients than in controls.

Researchers reported that TCR beta cDNA libraries carried unique molecular identifiers. TCRdb re-derived calls from the PCR reads in MiXCR, one entry per CDR3 protein. Found here are about 260,000 distinct CDR3 sequences, 36% of them singletons; the top ten hold under 5%. No cognate antigen is known for these TCRs. The sequencing input was blood. The source is a girl between 10 and 17 years old with multiple sclerosis.

This sequence joins TRBV20-1 and TRBJ2-5; no firm D call. V lost 2 bases, J lost 2 bases, and 12 bases lay in between. The CDR3 contains 14 residues. The germline gives CDR1 DFQATT, CDR2 SNEGSKA (reference sequence). The CDR3 region has the DNA TGCAGTGCTAGACCCCCGGACGGTCAAGAGACCCAGTACTTC. Translation gives CSARPPDGQETQYF.

This chain connects TRBV7-2 to TRBJ1-1; 9 bases line up with TRBD1. Germline V lookup: CDR1 SGHTA, CDR2 FQGNSA. This CDR3 is built from 14 residues. V lost 2 bases to trimming and J lost 7 bases; unmatched junction nucleotides: 5. Here the CDR3 reads CASSLHRTGVEAFF. CDR3 coding DNA: TGTGCCAGCAGCTTACACCGGACAGGGGTTGAAGCTTTCTTT.

The rearrangement joins TRBV27 to TRBJ2-3; 8 positions agree with TRBD2. Trimming removed 6 bases from V and 2 bases from J; junction bases left unmatched: 7. Per the germline V gene, CDR1 is MNHEY and CDR2 is SMNVEV (reference sequence). The CDR3 length is 15 residues. CDR3 in DNA: TGTGCCAGCAGCTTAAAGCGGGGGTACACAGATACGCAGTATTTT. The encoded protein is CASSLKRGYTDTQYF.

This clonotype has at least ten counts. This chain uses TRBV12-5 with TRBJ1-1; 7 bases are a match to TRBD1. Trimming removed 1 base from V and 0 bases from J; junction bases left unmatched: 2. CDR1 LGHNT and CDR2 FRNRAP come from the germline V gene. The CDR3 contains 15 residues. As DNA, the CDR3 is TGTGCTAGTGGTTTGGCACAGGGGTTGAACACTGAAGCTTTCTTT. Translating it yields CASGLAQGLNTEAFF.

In its sample, this clonotype was seen many times. The genes are TRBV4-1 and TRBJ2-1; tentatively, D is TRBD1 (6 bases). CDR3 length: 19 amino acids. V was shortened by 0 bases and J by 3 bases, with 21 bases between the two germline ends. The V gene's germline CDR1 is MGHRA and CDR2 YSYEKL. Written as DNA, the CDR3 is TGCGCCAGCAGCCAAGATCGCAGGGGCCCCGCGTCAGGCTACAATGAGCAGTTCTTC. It yields the protein CASSQDRRGPASGYNEQFF.